This T cell receptor beta chain comes out of a study of CD8+CD57+ T cells in acquired aplastic anemia. Study information: On average, sorted CD4+ and CD8+ cells gave 3 to 4 ug of DNA.

Study-level points and caveats: CD8+ Simpson's diversity did not differ significantly between patients and controls. Patients and controls shared some 30 CD8+ CDR3 sequences, highly expressed in patients.

Concerning this clonotype: The antigen is unknown. Germline is not matched at one junction end, which may reflect a read error.

Patients sequenced had flow cytometry evidence of CD8+CD57+ cell expansion. Patients, without exception, had severe acquired aplastic anemia. The CDR3 runs 14 residues. CDR1 SGDLS and CDR2 YYNGEE come from the germline V gene. Profiling of TCR beta VDJ combinations and CDR3 sequences used genomic DNA as template. TCRdb used MiXCR to reprocess the reads, holding one entry per CDR3 protein. The sample yields approximately 250,000 distinct CDR3 sequences, 82% seen once. The receptor was derived from a human donor with aplastic anemia. The sequenced material came from sorted CD4+, CD8+, or CD8+CD57+ T cells (not recorded which) from PBMCs. The chain carries TRBV9 and TRBJ2-3, with 7 bases matching TRBD1. The CDR3 here is CAGSLGGQRTEKHF. In DNA, the CDR3 is TGTGCCGGCAGCTTAGGGGGACAGCGCACTGAGAAGCATTTT.